This T cell receptor beta chain originates from a study of CD8 T cells in ankylosing spondylitis (dated by TCRdb to 2015 to 2018). Study-wide context: The study set out to find disease-linked TCR variants by profiling T cell receptor beta repertoires in ankylosing spondylitis patients and healthy donors. Samples of peripheral blood were taken, and for ankylosing spondylitis patients, synovial fluid was collected as well. The whole study cohort included 95 to 130 healthy donors and 25 or so ankylosing spondylitis patients.

TCRdb shows the sequencer as Illumina HiSeq 2500. TCR beta libraries were prepared by quantitative 5'-RACE with molecular barcodes. Regarding the original processing steps: To identify disease-linked TCR variants, a new computational method was used, one built on a probabilistic model of VDJ rearrangement. TCRdb applied fastp at Q25 and MiXCR to the public reads, then kept only in-frame beta chains. Every entry covers one CDR3 protein and lists the most common genes and DNA from its rows. TCRdb's processing, not the authors', yielded these V and J calls. The sample yields just under 350,000 distinct CDR3 sequences; approximately 15% were counted once. Approximately 1.1% of the sample lies in the top ten. CDR1 and CDR2, per the germline V gene, are MGHRA and YSYEKL. The CDR3, from cysteine to phenylalanine, totals 15 residues. CDR3 DNA only is kept here, 45 bases in frame from base 1. The trim is 0 bases for V and 6 bases for J, with a gap of 12 bases between the germline ends.

The study at large found these results: The disease-linked clones showed a CD8+ phenotype and occurred at relatively low frequencies in peripheral blood. Some motif variants were previously reported in synovial fluid and blood of reactive arthritis patients, suggesting common disease-initiation mechanisms. Blood from ankylosing spondylitis patients appeared to be characterized by a TCR beta motif composed of eight highly homologous amino acid variants. The disease-linked clones were reported as significantly enriched in matched synovial fluid samples from ankylosing spondylitis patients.

Comment on this clonotype: Its recognized antigen is unknown. No qualities accompany the bases; no much larger clone lies one base away.

The receptor was isolated from a male donor with ankylosing spondylitis or in good health (not recorded which). In this chain, TRBV4-1 is recombined with TRBJ2-1; the D gene is possibly TRBD2, with 6 bases matching. Material: blood, either unsorted or a sorted T cell fraction (not recorded which). The DNA sequence follows: TGCGCCAGCAGCCAAGAACGGGGGAGGCCCAATGAGCAGTTCTTC. This encodes CASSQERGRPNEQFF.